This T cell receptor beta chain was sequenced for a study of shared clonotypes between healthy human individuals. This CDR3 comprises 13 residues. On this clone itself: The antigen remains undetermined.

CD45RO-negative, CCR7-positively selected cells formed the naive CD8 fraction, excluding terminally differentiated effector memory CD45RA+ cells. Each of the donors was a healthy adult who was HIV-negative and had not had a recent acute infection or vaccination. Study-wide results and caveats: The rarefaction results pointed to incomplete sorted-subset sequencing despite large depth.

Measured with immunoSEQ multiplex PCR; TCRdb has only the in-frame clones, and not every one. The sample shows around 610,000 clones, roughly 96% of them seen only once. The receptor was isolated from a woman aged 30 to 39 in good health. Sequencing was done on a sample of naive CD8+ T cells sorted from blood. The chain couples TRBV21-1 to TRBJ2-4; TRBD2, as called in the table, went unchecked against the DNA. TRBV21-1 is a documented pseudogene. The chain's CDR3 is CASGELAKNIQYF. The CDR3 DNA reads TGTGCCAGCGGTGAGCTAGCCAAAAACATTCAGTACTTC.